The present entry profiles one T cell receptor (beta chain) with its context. What it binds is not known. This sample stems from a study of cytomegalovirus exposure and HLA in healthy donors. Study details: Caucasian-associated ancestry cluster membership applied to just over 80% of around 400 genotyped donors.

The V gene's germline CDR1 is MNHEY and CDR2 SVGAGI. This CDR3 is built from 16 residues. V was pared by 0 bases and J by 6 bases, with 9 bases of the junction left unmatched. PCR was performed using 60 Vbeta and 13 Jbeta primers. TCRdb's table, derived via immunoSEQ multiplex PCR, lists solely in-frame clones and lacks some. This sample carries over 150,000 clones, 70% to 85% of them seen once, and the ten largest clones take roughly 1.4%. General observations from the study: TCR beta V segments were, for the most part, productive about 87% or about 30% of the time in an earlier analysis.

This receptor was identified in a woman aged 30 to 39 in good health and CMV-seropositive. Sequencing input: PBMCs. This rearrangement joins TRBV6-5 to TRBJ1-2; 8 bases map to TRBD1. For the CDR3, the DNA is TGTGCCAGCAGTTACTCGGGCGGCAGGGGGCTCGATGGCTACACCTTC. Its translation is CASSYSGGRGLDGYTF.